Below, one T cell receptor (beta chain) is given with its context. Its antigen is unknown. The sample originates from a study of cytomegalovirus exposure and HLA in healthy donors. Overall study context: In a previous analysis, some 120 million unique TCR beta sequences were found from some 200 million T cells. Points from the study as a whole: Cytomegalovirus status, reportedly, was diagnosed with high specificity and sensitivity by the classifier.

The PCR made use of 60 Vbeta and 13 Jbeta primers. Libraries were prepared by immunoSEQ multiplex PCR; TCRdb keeps only in-frame clonotypes and omits some of them. The sample includes 250,000 to 350,000 clones, over 70% of them seen just once. Deletions cut 3 bases from V and 7 bases from J, with 13 bases between. The CDR3 runs 14 residues. Germline V gene lookup returns CDR1 SNHLY and CDR2 FYNNEI. This TCR derives from a girl aged 2 to 9 in good health and CMV-seronegative. Sequenced material: PBMCs. The rearrangement uses TRBV2 and TRBJ1-5, with D hard to call. Here the CDR3 DNA reads TGTGCCAGCAGTGATAGCCCCTCGGAACAGCCCCAGCATTTT. This gives the protein CASSDSPSEQPQHF.